One TCR beta chain is described in this entry. Its specificity is unknown. Libraries were prepared by immunoSEQ multiplex PCR; TCRdb keeps only in-frame clonotypes and omits some of them. The sample yields 7,500 to 8,500 clones, about two fifths seen once. Mixed lymphocyte reaction cells were cocultured at 37°C for approximately 6 days. The data stem from a study of siplizumab effects on memory and regulatory T cells. Findings and limits, study-wide: The naive T cell population seemed more diverse than memory cells and seemed a major contributor to the alloresponse.

CDR1 and CDR2 (germline): SGHNT, YYREEE (reference sequence). This CDR3 region has 16 residues. Losses at the gene ends were 3 bases for V and 0 bases for J; bases not matched to a gene: 7. The sequenced sample was CFSE-low (dividing) CD8+ T cells sorted from an allogeneic mixed lymphocyte reaction. The TCR sequence derives from a human donor in good health; the cells came from an allogeneic mixed lymphocyte reaction. The V call is TRBV5-4, the J call TRBJ2-3, with TRBD2 matching over 7 bases. CDR3 loop: CASSSPLAVSTDTQYF. CDR3 bases: TGTGCCAGCAGCTCACCTCTAGCGGTTAGCACAGATACGCAGTATTTT.